This is a list of T cell receptor beta chains from one sample in a study of regulatory T cells in long-lasting Graves disease. MiXCR was run by TCRdb on the multiplex PCR reads, yielding one entry per CDR3 protein. This table holds about 420,000 distinct CDR3 sequences, less than 20% found once. These data also formed part of another study, on T cells in Graves' hyperthyroidism and ophthalmopathy.

Sequenced material: peripheral blood mononuclear cells (PBMCs), taken at new diagnosis, from a patient treated with antithyroid drugs. The receptors here all came from a woman aged 18-29 years with Graves disease. Both conserved end residues are part of each CDR3. A D gene is named only where the DNA matches it firmly. Rows give clone size only sometimes, using once, few, many, or a class for an expanded clone.

DNA: TGTGCCAGCAGCTTACTACTAGCGGGAGGAGGGTCTGGGGCCAACGTCCTGACTTTC; CDR3: CASSLLLAGGGSGANVLTF; J: TRBJ2-6; size: few; D: TRBD2; V: TRBV7-8
DNA: TGTGCCAGCAGCTATTATCAGAATGGGCAGCCCCAGCATTTT; CDR3: CASSYYQNGQPQHF; J: TRBJ1-5; size: many; D: .; V: TRBV7-2
DNA: TGTGCCAGCAGTTCCATATGGACCCAGTACTTC; CDR3: CASSSIWTQYF; J: TRBJ2-5; size: many; D: .; V: TRBV6-5
DNA: TGTGCCATCGGTGAACAGGGGGCGAGGACTGAAGCTTTCTTT; CDR3: CAIGEQGARTEAFF; J: TRBJ1-1; size: few; D: TRBD1; V: TRBV10-3
DNA: TGCAGTGCCCTCTTGACAGGGGATTACACTGAAGCTTTCTTT; CDR3: CSALLTGDYTEAFF; J: TRBJ1-1; size: many; D: TRBD1; V: TRBV20-1
DNA: TGCGCCAGCAGGCTTTCTTCCTTCGCGGAGCAGTATTTT; CDR3: CASRLSSFAEQYF; J: TRBJ2-3; size: many; D: .; V: TRBV5-1
DNA: TGTGCCAGCAACCGCGGGAGAGTCAATGAGCAGTTCTTC; CDR3: CASNRGRVNEQFF; J: TRBJ2-1; size: many; D: TRBD2; V: TRBV5-6
DNA: TGTGCCAGCAGCGGTACGGGGGAGACATTTCTGGACGAGCAGTACTTC; CDR3: CASSGTGETFLDEQYF; J: TRBJ2-7; size: many; D: .; V: TRBV9
DNA: TGTGCCAGCAGTTTATGGAGGAACACCGGGGAGCTGTTTTTT; CDR3: CASSLWRNTGELFF; J: TRBJ2-2; size: .; D: .; V: TRBV28
DNA: TGTGCCAGCAGTAAGACTAGGCGTAACAATGAGCAGTTCTTC; CDR3: CASSKTRRNNEQFF; J: TRBJ2-1; size: .; D: .; V: TRBV28
DNA: TGCGCCAGCAGTATCAAACTTGGGGGAACTGAAGCTTTCTTT; CDR3: CASSIKLGGTEAFF; J: TRBJ1-1; size: few; D: .; V: TRBV4-3
DNA: TGTGCCAGCAGCTTATTCCGGACTCTTCGCAAGGAAGGTGCAAATGAGCAGTTCTTC; CDR3: CASSLFRTLRKEGANEQFF; J: TRBJ2-1; size: many; D: .; V: TRBV7-2
DNA: TGCAGCGCTTCTGCGGGGGGGGGCGTTAGCATTCAGTACTTC; CDR3: CSASAGGGVSIQYF; J: TRBJ2-4; size: few; D: TRBD2; V: TRBV29-1
DNA: TGTGCCAGCAGTTTATGGGACAGGGCACAAGAGACCCAGTACTTC; CDR3: CASSLWDRAQETQYF; J: TRBJ2-5; size: many; D: TRBD1; V: TRBV28
DNA: TGTGCCAGCAGTTTCCTTCCCGGGACTAGCCACAACAATGAGCAGTTCTTC; CDR3: CASSFLPGTSHNNEQFF; J: TRBJ2-1; size: many; D: TRBD2; V: TRBV27
DNA: TGCGCCAGCCAAAGACAGGGGGACTCCGAAGCTTTCTTT; CDR3: CASQRQGDSEAFF; J: TRBJ1-1; size: few; D: TRBD1; V: TRBV4-1
DNA: TGTGCCAGCAGCTGGTACAGGGGTAATGAAAAACTGTTTTTT; CDR3: CASSWYRGNEKLFF; J: TRBJ1-4; size: few; D: TRBD1; V: TRBV6-2/TRBV6-3
DNA: TGCGCCAGCAGCCAAGACCCGGGGACGAACACCGGGGAGCTGTTTTTT; CDR3: CASSQDPGTNTGELFF; J: TRBJ2-2; size: .; D: .; V: TRBV4-3
DNA: TGTGCCAGCACCCGATACGGGTACGAGCAGTACTTC; CDR3: CASTRYGYEQYF; J: TRBJ2-7; size: many; D: .; V: TRBV12-3/TRBV12-4
DNA: TGTGCCAGCAGCGTAGTAGTAGGGATAAACACTGAAGCTTTCTTT; CDR3: CASSVVVGINTEAFF; J: TRBJ1-1; size: many; D: .; V: TRBV9
DNA: TGTGCCAGCACCCCCCCCCTGGGCAGCTACGAGCAGTACTTC; CDR3: CASTPPLGSYEQYF; J: TRBJ2-7; size: many; D: .; V: TRBV28
DNA: TGTGCCAGCAGCGGAGGGGTGGCGGGCTCCTACGAGCAGTACTTC; CDR3: CASSGGVAGSYEQYF; J: TRBJ2-7; size: few; D: .; V: TRBV9
DNA: TGCGCCAGCAGCCGTGACATGAGCTCTACCTACGAGCAGTACTTC; CDR3: CASSRDMSSTYEQYF; J: TRBJ2-7; size: .; D: .; V: TRBV5-1
DNA: TGCGCCAGCAGCGTGACTACGACTAGCCGGGATGAGCAGTTCTTC; CDR3: CASSVTTTSRDEQFF; J: TRBJ2-1; size: few; D: TRBD2; V: TRBV5-1
DNA: TGTGCCAGCAGCCGAAACACTGAAGCTTTCTTT; CDR3: CASSRNTEAFF; J: TRBJ1-1; size: many; D: .; V: TRBV12-3/TRBV12-4
DNA: TGTACCAGCAGTTTAATGGCGGGAGGGGAGCAGTTCTTC; CDR3: CTSSLMAGGEQFF; J: TRBJ2-1; size: .; D: TRBD2; V: TRBV28
DNA: TGTGCCACCGGCTTAAATGAAAAACTGTTTTTT; CDR3: CATGLNEKLFF; J: TRBJ1-4; size: .; D: .; V: TRBV15
DNA: TGCGCCAGCAGCCAACCTCAGGGACAAGAGACCCAGTACTTC; CDR3: CASSQPQGQETQYF; J: TRBJ2-5; size: .; D: .; V: TRBV4-1
DNA: TGTGCCAGCAGTGAAGCGTGGGGAAATCGCGGTGAAAAACTGTTTTTT; CDR3: CASSEAWGNRGEKLFF; J: TRBJ1-4; size: .; D: .; V: TRBV25-1
DNA: TGTGCCAGCAGCCTGACACCTAACTATGGCTACACCTTC; CDR3: CASSLTPNYGYTF; J: TRBJ1-2; size: many; D: .; V: TRBV28
DNA: TGTGCCAGCCATTTGGGCCCCGGGGAGCTGTTTTTT; CDR3: CASHLGPGELFF; J: TRBJ2-2; size: few; D: .; V: TRBV6-8
DNA: TGTGCCAGCAGCTTAGTTGGGATAGCGGGAACAAAATACAATGAGCAGTTCTTC; CDR3: CASSLVGIAGTKYNEQFF; J: TRBJ2-1; size: many; D: TRBD2; V: TRBV7-8
DNA: TGTGCCAGCAGTACACGCCGGGACAGGGACACAGATACGCAGTATTTT; CDR3: CASSTRRDRDTDTQYF; J: TRBJ2-3; size: few; D: TRBD1; V: TRBV11-3
DNA: TGTGCCAGCGGTTACTCCGGACAGTTTGCAACTAATGAAAAACTGTTTTTT; CDR3: CASGYSGQFATNEKLFF; J: TRBJ1-4; size: .; D: .; V: TRBV6-2/TRBV6-3
DNA: TGTGCCAGCACCAAAGGGGGGATCGACACTGAAGCTTTCTTT; CDR3: CASTKGGIDTEAFF; J: TRBJ1-1; size: many; D: .; V: TRBV6-1
DNA: TGTGCCAGCAGCTTAGGGTCGGTTCCACCTTGGGAGCTGTTTTTT; CDR3: CASSLGSVPPWELFF; J: TRBJ2-2; size: .; D: .; V: TRBV7-9
DNA: TGTGCCAGTAGGGGACAAAAATTCAATCAGCCCCAGCATTTT; CDR3: CASRGQKFNQPQHF; J: TRBJ1-5; size: few; D: .; V: TRBV19
DNA: TGTGCCAGCAGTTTAAGCCCCCAAACACAGTACTTC; CDR3: CASSLSPQTQYF; J: TRBJ2-7; size: few; D: .; V: TRBV12-3/TRBV12-4
DNA: TGTGCCAGCAGGGGGAGCGGGAGACTCGGCAATGAGCAGTTCTTC; CDR3: CASRGSGRLGNEQFF; J: TRBJ2-1; size: many; D: TRBD2; V: TRBV6-1
DNA: TGCAGTGCTAGAGGGGGGGGGAACACCGGGGAGCTGTTTTTT; CDR3: CSARGGGNTGELFF; J: TRBJ2-2; size: few; D: TRBD2; V: TRBV20-1
DNA: TGCAGCGCATTGGGACTAGCATCGGGGGAGACCCAGTACTTC; CDR3: CSALGLASGETQYF; J: TRBJ2-5; size: .; D: TRBD2; V: TRBV29-1
DNA: TGTGCCAGCAGCGGACAGGGGTTAACAGATACGCAGTATTTT; CDR3: CASSGQGLTDTQYF; J: TRBJ2-3; size: many; D: TRBD1; V: TRBV10-1
DNA: TGCAGCACCTCAGGAGAAGAGACCCAGTACTTC; CDR3: CSTSGEETQYF; J: TRBJ2-5; size: .; D: .; V: TRBV29-1
DNA: TGCGCCAGCAGCCGAGAAACTTTTGCGGCAGCCAAAAGCATTCAGTACTTC; CDR3: CASSRETFAAAKSIQYF; J: TRBJ2-4; size: .; D: .; V: TRBV5-1
DNA: TGTGCTTCATCCCGACACCTTTCTGGAAACACCATATATTTT; CDR3: CASSRHLSGNTIYF; J: TRBJ1-3; size: few; D: .; V: TRBV30
DNA: TGCGCCAGCAGCCAAGAGGCTAGTGTAAGAAAGACCCAGTACTTC; CDR3: CASSQEASVRKTQYF; J: TRBJ2-5; size: few; D: .; V: TRBV4-3
DNA: TGTGCCAGCAGTTCGCAGGGGGACGGAAACACCATATATTTT; CDR3: CASSSQGDGNTIYF; J: TRBJ1-3; size: few; D: TRBD1; V: TRBV28
DNA: TGTGCCAGCATTCAGCTAGCGGGAGGGAGGGCAGATACGCAGTATTTT; CDR3: CASIQLAGGRADTQYF; J: TRBJ2-3; size: many; D: TRBD2; V: TRBV28
DNA: TGTGCCAGCAGCCCCCGACAGGGAGGAGTAGCAGATACGCAGTATTTT; CDR3: CASSPRQGGVADTQYF; J: TRBJ2-3; size: .; D: .; V: TRBV6-7